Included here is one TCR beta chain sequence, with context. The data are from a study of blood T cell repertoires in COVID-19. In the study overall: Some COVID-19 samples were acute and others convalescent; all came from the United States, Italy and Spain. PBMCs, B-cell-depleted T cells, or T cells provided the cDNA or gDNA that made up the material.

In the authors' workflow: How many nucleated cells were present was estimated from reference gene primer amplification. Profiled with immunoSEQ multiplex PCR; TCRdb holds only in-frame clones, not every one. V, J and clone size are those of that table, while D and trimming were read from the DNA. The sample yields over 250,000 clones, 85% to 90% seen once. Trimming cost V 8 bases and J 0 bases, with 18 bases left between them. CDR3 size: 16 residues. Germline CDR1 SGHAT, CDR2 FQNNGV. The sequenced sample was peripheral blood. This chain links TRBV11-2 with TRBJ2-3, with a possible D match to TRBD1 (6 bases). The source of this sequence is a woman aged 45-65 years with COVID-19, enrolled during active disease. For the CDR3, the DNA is TGTGCCAGCTCCAGGGGAATAGCTACTAGCACAGATACGCAGTATTTT. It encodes CASSRGIATSTDTQYF. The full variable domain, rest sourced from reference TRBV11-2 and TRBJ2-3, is EAGVAQSPRYKIIEKRQSVAFWCNPISGHATLYWYQQILGQGPKLLIQFQNNGVVDDSQLPKDRFSAERLKGVDSTLKIQPAKLEDSAVYLCASSRGIATSTDTQYFGPGTRLTVL.